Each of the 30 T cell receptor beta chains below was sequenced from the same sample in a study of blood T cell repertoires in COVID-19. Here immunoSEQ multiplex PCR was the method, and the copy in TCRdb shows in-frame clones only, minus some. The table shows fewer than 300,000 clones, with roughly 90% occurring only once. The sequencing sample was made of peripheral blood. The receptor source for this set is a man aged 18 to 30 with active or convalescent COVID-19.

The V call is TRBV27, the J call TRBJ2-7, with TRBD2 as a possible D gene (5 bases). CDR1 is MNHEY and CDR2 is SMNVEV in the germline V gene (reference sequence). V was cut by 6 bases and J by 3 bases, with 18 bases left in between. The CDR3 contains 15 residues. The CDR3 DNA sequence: TGTGCCAGCAGACTTCGGACTTACCTTCTCTACGAGCAGTACTTC. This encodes CASRLRTYLLYEQYF.

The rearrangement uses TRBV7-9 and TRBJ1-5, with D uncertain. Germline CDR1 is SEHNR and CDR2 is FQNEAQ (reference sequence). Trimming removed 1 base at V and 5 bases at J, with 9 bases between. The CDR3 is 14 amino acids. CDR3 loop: CASSLVGVDQPQHF. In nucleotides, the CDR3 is TGTGCCAGCAGCTTAGTCGGGGTGGATCAGCCCCAGCATTTT.

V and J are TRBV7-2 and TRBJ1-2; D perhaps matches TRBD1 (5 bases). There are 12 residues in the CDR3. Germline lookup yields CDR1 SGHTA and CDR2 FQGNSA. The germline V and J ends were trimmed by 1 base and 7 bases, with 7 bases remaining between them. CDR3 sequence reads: CASSLGQGGYTF. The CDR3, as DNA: TGTGCCAGCAGCTTAGGGCAGGGTGGCTACACCTTC.

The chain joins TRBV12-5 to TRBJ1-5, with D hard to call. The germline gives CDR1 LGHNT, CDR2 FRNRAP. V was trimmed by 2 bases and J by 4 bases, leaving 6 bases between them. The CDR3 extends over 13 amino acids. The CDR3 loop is CASGLKPNQPQHF. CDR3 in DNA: TGTGCTAGTGGTTTGAAGCCGAATCAGCCCCAGCATTTT.

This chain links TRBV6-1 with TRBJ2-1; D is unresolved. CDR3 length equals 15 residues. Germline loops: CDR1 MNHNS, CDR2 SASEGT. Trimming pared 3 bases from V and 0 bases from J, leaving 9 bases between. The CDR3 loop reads CASSDQVSSYNEQFF. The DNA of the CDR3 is TGTGCCAGCAGTGATCAGGTGAGCTCCTACAATGAGCAGTTCTTC.

Here the CDR3 DNA reads TGTGCCAGCAGTTCCGGGGGACAGGAGGAAGCTTTCTTT. Translation gives CASSSGGQEEAFF. The chain joins TRBV6-1 to TRBJ1-1; TRBD1 matches at 8 bases. The germline CDR1 and CDR2 sequences are MNHNS and SASEGT. The length of the CDR3 is 13 residues. V shed 5 bases and J 8 bases; nucleotides not matched to a gene: 7.

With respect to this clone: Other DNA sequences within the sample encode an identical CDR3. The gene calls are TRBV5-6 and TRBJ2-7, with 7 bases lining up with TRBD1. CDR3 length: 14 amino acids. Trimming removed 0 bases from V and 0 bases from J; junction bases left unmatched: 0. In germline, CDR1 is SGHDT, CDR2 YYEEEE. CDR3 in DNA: TGTGCCAGCAGCTTGGGACAGGGCTCCTACGAGCAGTACTTC. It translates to CASSLGQGSYEQYF.

CDR3: CASRRAGGKTDTQYF. The CDR3 region has the DNA TGTGCCAGCAGAAGAGCGGGGGGGAAGACAGATACGCAGTATTTT. V usage is TRBV7-2 and J usage is TRBJ2-3; TRBD2 matches 10 bases. V was clipped by 6 bases and J by 3 bases; unmatched bases: 6. This CDR3 region has 15 residues. Germline V gene lookup returns CDR1 SGHTA and CDR2 FQGNSA.

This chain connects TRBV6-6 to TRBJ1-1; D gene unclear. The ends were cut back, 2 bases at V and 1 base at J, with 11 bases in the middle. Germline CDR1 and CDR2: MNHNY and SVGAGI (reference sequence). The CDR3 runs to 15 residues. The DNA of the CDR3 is TGTGCCAGCAGTTACGGGCAGACACGGAACACTGAAGCTTTCTTT. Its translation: CASSYGQTRNTEAFF.

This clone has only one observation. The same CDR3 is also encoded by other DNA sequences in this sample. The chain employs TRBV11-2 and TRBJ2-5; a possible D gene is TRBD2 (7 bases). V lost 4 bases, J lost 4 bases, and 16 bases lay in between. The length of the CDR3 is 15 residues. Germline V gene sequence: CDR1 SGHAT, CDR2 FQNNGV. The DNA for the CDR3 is TGTGCCAGCAGCTGGGGGGGCGGGGGCCTAGAGACCCAGTACTTC. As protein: CASSWGGGGLETQYF.

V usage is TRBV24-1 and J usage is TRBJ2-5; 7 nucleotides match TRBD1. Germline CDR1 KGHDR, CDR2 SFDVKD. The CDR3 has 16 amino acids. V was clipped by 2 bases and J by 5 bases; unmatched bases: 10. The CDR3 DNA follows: TGTGCCACCAGTGATTCTCGACAGGGAAGGGAGGAGACCCAGTACTTC. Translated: CATSDSRQGREETQYF.

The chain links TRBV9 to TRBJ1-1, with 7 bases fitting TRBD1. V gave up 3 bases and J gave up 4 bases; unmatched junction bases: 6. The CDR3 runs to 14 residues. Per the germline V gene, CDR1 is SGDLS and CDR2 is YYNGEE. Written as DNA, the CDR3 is TGTGCCAGCAGCGCTACAGGGGCGGCCACTGAAGCTTTCTTT. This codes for CASSATGAATEAFF.

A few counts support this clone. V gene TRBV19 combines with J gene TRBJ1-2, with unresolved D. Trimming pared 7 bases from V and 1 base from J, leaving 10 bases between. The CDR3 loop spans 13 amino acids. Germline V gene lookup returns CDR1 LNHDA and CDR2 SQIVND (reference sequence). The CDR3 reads CASTGEVNYGYTF. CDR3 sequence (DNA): TGTGCCAGTACGGGAGAGGTTAACTATGGCTACACCTTC.

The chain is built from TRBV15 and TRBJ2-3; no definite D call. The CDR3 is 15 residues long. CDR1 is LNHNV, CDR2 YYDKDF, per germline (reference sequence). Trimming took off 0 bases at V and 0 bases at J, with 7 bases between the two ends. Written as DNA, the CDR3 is TGTGCCACCAGCAGAGATAGAACTAGCACAGATACGCAGTATTTT. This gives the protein CATSRDRTSTDTQYF.

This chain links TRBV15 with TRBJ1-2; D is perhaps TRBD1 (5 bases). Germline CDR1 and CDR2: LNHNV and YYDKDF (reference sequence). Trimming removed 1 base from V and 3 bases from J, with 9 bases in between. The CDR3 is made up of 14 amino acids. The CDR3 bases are TGTGCCACCAGCAGAGGACAACAGGACTATGGCTACACCTTC. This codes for CATSRGQQDYGYTF.

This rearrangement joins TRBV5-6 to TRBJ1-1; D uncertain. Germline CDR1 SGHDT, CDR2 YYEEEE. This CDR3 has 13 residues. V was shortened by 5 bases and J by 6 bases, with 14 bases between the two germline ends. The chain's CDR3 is CASRAVSGAEAFF. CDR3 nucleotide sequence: TGTGCCAGCAGGGCCGTCTCCGGGGCTGAAGCTTTCTTT.

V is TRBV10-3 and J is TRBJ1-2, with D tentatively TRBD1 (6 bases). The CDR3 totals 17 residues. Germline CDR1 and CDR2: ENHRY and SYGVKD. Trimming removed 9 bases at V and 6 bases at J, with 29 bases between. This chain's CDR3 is CAIADRSGAGPTHGYTF. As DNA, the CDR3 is TGTGCCATTGCGGACAGAAGCGGAGCCGGGCCAACTCATGGCTACACCTTC.

This CDR3 is CASSFGQANYGYTF. The CDR3 nucleotides read TGTGCCAGCAGCTTCGGACAGGCAAACTATGGCTACACCTTC. The chain is built from TRBV11-2 and TRBJ1-2, with 7 positions matching TRBD1. In germline, CDR1 is SGHAT, CDR2 FQNNGV. Unmatched junction bases numbered 3, after V lost 3 bases and J lost 2 bases. This CDR3 is 14 amino acids long.

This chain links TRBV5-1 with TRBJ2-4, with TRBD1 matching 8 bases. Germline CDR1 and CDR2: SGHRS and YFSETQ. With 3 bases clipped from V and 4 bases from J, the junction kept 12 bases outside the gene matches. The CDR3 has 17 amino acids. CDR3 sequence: CASSWGPGQGGKNIQYF. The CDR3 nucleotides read TGCGCCAGCAGCTGGGGGCCCGGACAGGGAGGAAAAAACATTCAGTACTTC. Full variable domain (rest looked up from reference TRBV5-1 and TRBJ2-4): KAGVTQTPRYLIKTRGQQVTLSCSPISGHRSVSWYQQTPGQGLQFLFEYFSETQRNKGNFPGRFSGRQFSNSRSEMNVSTLELGDSALYLCASSWGPGQGGKNIQYFGAGTRLSVL.

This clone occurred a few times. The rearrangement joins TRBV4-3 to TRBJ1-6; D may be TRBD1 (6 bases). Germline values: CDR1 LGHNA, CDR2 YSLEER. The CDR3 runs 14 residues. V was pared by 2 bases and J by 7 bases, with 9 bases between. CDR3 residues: CASSQTGNNSPLHF. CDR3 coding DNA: TGCGCCAGCAGCCAAACAGGGAACAATTCACCCCTCCACTTT.

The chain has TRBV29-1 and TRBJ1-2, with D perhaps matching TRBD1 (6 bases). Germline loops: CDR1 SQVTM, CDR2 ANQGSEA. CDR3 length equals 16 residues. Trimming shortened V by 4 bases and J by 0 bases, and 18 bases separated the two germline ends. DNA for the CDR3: TGCAGCGTTGGAGGTCGGGGGGGCCCCTCTAACTATGGCTACACCTTC. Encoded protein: CSVGGRGGPSNYGYTF.

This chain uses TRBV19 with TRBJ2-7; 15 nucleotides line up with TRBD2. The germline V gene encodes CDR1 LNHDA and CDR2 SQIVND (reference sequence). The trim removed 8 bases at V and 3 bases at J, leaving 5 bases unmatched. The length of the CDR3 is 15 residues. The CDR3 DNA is TGTGCCAGTGGGACTAGCGGGGGGCCCTTCTACGAGCAGTACTTC. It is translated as CASGTSGGPFYEQYF.

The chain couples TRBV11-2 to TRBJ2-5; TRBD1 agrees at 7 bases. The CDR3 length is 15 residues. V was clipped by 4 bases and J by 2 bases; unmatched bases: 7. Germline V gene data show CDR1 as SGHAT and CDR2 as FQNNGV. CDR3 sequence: CASSSTGVLQETQYF. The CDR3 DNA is TGTGCCAGCAGCTCCACAGGGGTATTACAAGAGACCCAGTACTTC.

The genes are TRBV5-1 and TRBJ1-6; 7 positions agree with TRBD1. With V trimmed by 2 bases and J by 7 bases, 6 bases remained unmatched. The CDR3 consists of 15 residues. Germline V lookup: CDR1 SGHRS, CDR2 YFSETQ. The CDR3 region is CASSFTGARNSPLHF. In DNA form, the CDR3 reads TGCGCCAGCAGCTTTACAGGGGCAAGGAATTCACCCCTCCACTTT.

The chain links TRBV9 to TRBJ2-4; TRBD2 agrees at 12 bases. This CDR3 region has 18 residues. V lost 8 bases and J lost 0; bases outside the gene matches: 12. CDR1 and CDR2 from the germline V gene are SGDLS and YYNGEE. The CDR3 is CARKRTSGVGLAKNIQYF. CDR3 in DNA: TGTGCCAGGAAGAGGACTAGCGGGGTGGGGCTAGCCAAAAACATTCAGTACTTC.

The CDR3 coding sequence is TGTGCCAGCAGCCCTTGGGGCAGCGGGAGCTCCTACAATGAGCAGTTCTTC. Its translation: CASSPWGSGSSYNEQFF. The genes are TRBV9 and TRBJ2-1, with 8 bases fitting TRBD2. This CDR3 is 17 amino acids long. Trimming cost V 4 bases and J 0 bases; bases outside gene matches: 9. Germline loops: CDR1 SGDLS, CDR2 YYNGEE.

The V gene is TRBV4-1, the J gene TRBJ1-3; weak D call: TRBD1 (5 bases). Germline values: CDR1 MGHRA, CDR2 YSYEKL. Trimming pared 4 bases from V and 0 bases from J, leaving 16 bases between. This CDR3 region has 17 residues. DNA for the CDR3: TGCGCCAGCAGCCGCCCTGGAGGGACCGACTCTGGAAACACCATATATTTT. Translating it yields CASSRPGGTDSGNTIYF.

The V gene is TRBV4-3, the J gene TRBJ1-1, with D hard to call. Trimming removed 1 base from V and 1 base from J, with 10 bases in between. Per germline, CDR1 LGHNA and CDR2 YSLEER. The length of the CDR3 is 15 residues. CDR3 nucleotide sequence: TGCGCCAGCAGCCAAGCCGACAAGACGAACACTGAAGCTTTCTTT. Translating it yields CASSQADKTNTEAFF.

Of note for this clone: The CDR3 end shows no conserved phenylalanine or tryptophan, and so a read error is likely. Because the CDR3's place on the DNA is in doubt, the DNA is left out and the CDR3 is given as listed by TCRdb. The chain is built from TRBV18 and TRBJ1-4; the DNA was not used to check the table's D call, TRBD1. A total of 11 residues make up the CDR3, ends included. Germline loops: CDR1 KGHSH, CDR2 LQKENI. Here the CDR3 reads CASSPQTRQGG.

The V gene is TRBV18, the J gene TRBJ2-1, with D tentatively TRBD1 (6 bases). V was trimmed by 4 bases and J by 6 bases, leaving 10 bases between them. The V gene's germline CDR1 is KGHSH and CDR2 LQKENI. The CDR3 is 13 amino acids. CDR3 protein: CASSRVGGNEQFF. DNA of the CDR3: TGTGCCAGCTCACGGGTAGGGGGCAATGAGCAGTTCTTC.